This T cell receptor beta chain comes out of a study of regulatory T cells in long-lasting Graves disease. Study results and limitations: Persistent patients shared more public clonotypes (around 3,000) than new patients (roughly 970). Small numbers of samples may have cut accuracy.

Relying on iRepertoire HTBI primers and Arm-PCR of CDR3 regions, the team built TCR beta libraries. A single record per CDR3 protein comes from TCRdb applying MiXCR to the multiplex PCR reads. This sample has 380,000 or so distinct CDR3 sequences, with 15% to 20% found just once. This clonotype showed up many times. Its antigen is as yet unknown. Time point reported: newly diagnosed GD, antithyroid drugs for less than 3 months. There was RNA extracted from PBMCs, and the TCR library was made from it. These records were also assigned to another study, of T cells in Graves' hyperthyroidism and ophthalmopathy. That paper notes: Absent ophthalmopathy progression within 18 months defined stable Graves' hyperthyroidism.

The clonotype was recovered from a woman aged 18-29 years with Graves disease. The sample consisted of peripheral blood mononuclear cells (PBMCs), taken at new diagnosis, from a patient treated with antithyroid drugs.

The CDR3 sequence is CASSQDASGFQETQYF. Here the CDR3 DNA reads TGTGCCAGCAGCCAAGATGCAAGCGGATTCCAAGAGACCCAGTACTTC. This sequence joins TRBV3-1 and TRBJ2-5; TRBD2 is a possible D gene (5 bases). V was cut by 0 bases and J by 1 base, with 12 bases left in between. The CDR3 has 16 residues. Germline CDR1 is LGHDT and CDR2 is YNNKEL (reference sequence).